The 6 T cell receptor beta chains in this list originate from one sample, sequenced in a study of OX40 agonist ivuxolimab in advanced cancers. Profiling relied on immunoSEQ multiplex PCR, and the TCRdb table lists in-frame clones only, not all of them. The table includes 40,000 to 45,000 clones, approximately 81% detected once. The sequencing used CD4+ or CD8+ T cells sorted from blood, collected in a trial of the OX40 agonist ivuxolimab. The receptor source for this set is an adult with an advanced solid tumor such as melanoma, head and neck, liver or kidney cancer.

V and J are TRBV19 and TRBJ2-7; no clear D. V gave up 3 bases and J gave up 3 bases, with 9 bases separating them. The CDR3 sequence is 13 residues long. Germline V gives CDR1 LNHDA, CDR2 SQIVND (reference sequence). CDR3 in DNA: TGTGCCAGTAGTATTGGACCGATCTACGAGCAGTACTTC. Protein product: CASSIGPIYEQYF. Looking up the rest from reference TRBV19 and TRBJ2-7 gives the full variable domain: DGGITQSPKYLFRKEGQNVTLSCEQNLNHDAMYWYRQDPGQGLRLIYYSQIVNDFQKGDIAEGYSVSREKKESFPLTVTSAQKNPTAFYLCASSIGPIYEQYFGPGTRLTVT.

About this clone itself: The sample contains more than one DNA sequence encoding this CDR3. The chain combines TRBV7-9 with TRBJ2-7; unclear D gene. The V end was cut by 5 bases, the J end by 5 bases, with 4 bases between. Germline V gives CDR1 SEHNR, CDR2 FQNEAQ (reference sequence). This CDR3 has 10 amino acids. CDR3 sequence reads: CASSPDEQYF. The CDR3 DNA reads as TGTGCCAGCAGCCCAGACGAGCAGTACTTC.

This chain uses TRBV15 with TRBJ2-2; TRBD1 or TRBD2 may be the D gene (6 bases each). The CDR3 spans 19 residues. V was cut by 5 bases and J by 0 bases, with 22 bases left in between. Germline assignment: CDR1 LNHNV and CDR2 YYDKDF (reference sequence). This CDR3 is CATSDPLSWGATNTGELFF. For the CDR3, the DNA is TGTGCCACCAGCGACCCACTATCCTGGGGGGCCACGAACACCGGGGAGCTGTTTTTT.

CDR3 region: CSVEGPSGVQFF. CDR3 in DNA: TGCAGCGTTGAAGGGCCTAGCGGGGTGCAGTTCTTC. The rearrangement uses TRBV29-1 and TRBJ2-1; 9 bases match TRBD2. This CDR3 is built from 12 residues. Germline trimming cut 1 base from V and 12 bases from J; bases unmatched to any gene: 4. The germline CDR1 and CDR2 sequences are SQVTM and ANQGSEA.

V and J are TRBV29-1 and TRBJ1-1; unclear D gene. The CDR3 is 12 residues long. V was shortened by 1 base and J by 4 bases, with 7 bases between the two germline ends. Germline CDR1 reads SQVTM; CDR2 reads ANQGSEA. CDR3 region: CSVEGRRTEAFF. CDR3 DNA: TGCAGCGTTGAAGGGAGGCGCACTGAAGCTTTCTTT.

CDR3 sequence reads: CASSQNYGRFNTDTQYF. The CDR3 nucleotides are TGCGCCAGCAGCCAAAATTACGGACGGTTCAACACAGATACGCAGTATTTT. The rearrangement joins TRBV4-3 to TRBJ2-3, with no clear D. CDR1 is LGHNA, CDR2 YSLEER, per germline. Between the trimmed V and J ends, which lost 2 bases and 2 bases, there was a span of 17 bases. The CDR3 has 17 residues.